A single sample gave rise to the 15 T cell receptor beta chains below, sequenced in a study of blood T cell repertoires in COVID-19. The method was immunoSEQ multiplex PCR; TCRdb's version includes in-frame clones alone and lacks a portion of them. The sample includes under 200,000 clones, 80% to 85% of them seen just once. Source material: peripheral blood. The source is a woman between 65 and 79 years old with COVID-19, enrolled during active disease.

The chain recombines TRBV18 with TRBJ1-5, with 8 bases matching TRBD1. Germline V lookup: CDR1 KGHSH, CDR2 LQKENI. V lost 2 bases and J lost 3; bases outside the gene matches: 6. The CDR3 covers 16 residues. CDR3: CASSPATGVNNQPQHF. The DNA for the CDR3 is TGTGCCAGCTCACCAGCGACAGGGGTAAACAATCAGCCCCAGCATTTT.

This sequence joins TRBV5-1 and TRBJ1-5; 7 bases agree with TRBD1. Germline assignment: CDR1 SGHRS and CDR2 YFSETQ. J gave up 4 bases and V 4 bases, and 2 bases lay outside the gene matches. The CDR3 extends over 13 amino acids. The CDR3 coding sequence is TGCGCCAGCAGCCCGACAGGGAATCAGCCCCAGCATTTT. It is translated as CASSPTGNQPQHF.

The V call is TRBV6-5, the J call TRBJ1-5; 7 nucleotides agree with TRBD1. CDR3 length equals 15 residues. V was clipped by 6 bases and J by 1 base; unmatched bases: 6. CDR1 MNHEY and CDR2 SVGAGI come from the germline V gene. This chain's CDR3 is CASRGAGGSNQPQHF. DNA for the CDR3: TGTGCCAGCAGGGGGGCAGGGGGAAGCAATCAGCCCCAGCATTTT.

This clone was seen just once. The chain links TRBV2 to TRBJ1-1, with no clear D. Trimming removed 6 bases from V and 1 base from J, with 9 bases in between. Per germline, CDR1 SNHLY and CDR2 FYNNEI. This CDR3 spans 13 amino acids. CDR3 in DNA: TGTGCCAGCAGCGACAATTCGAACACTGAAGCTTTCTTT. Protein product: CASSDNSNTEAFF.

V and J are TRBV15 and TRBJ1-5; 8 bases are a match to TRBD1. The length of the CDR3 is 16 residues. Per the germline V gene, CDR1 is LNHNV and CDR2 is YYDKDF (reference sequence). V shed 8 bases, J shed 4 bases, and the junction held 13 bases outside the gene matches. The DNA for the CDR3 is TGTGCCACCTCCCGGGGGCGGACAGGGAAGAATCAGCCCCAGCATTTT. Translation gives CATSRGRTGKNQPQHF.

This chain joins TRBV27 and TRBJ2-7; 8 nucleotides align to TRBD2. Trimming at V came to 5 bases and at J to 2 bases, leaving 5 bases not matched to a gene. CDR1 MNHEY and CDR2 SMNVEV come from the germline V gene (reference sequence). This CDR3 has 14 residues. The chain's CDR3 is CASSPGTSTYEQYF. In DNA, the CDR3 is TGTGCCAGCAGTCCCGGGACTAGTACCTACGAGCAGTACTTC.

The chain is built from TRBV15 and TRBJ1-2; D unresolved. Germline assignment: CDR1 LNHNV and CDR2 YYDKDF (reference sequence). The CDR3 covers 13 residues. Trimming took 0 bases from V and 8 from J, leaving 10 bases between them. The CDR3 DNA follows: TGTGCCACCAGCAGAGAGACCCTAGAGGGCTACACCTTC. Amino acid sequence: CATSRETLEGYTF.

The CDR3 region has the DNA TGTGCCAGCAGTCCTTACGGACAGCCTTTTAGCAATCAGCCCCAGCATTTT. Translated: CASSPYGQPFSNQPQHF. The V gene is TRBV27, the J gene TRBJ1-5, with D possibly TRBD1 on 6 matching bases. Germline assignment: CDR1 MNHEY and CDR2 SMNVEV (reference sequence). This CDR3 comprises 17 residues. The V end was cut by 5 bases, the J end by 0 bases, with 17 bases between.

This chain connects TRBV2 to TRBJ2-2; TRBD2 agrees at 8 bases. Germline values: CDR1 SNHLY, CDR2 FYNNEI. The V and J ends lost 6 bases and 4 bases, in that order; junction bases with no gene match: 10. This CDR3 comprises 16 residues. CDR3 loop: CASRGAGGAFTGELFF. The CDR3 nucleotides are TGTGCCAGCAGAGGGGCGGGGGGCGCCTTCACCGGGGAGCTGTTTTTT.

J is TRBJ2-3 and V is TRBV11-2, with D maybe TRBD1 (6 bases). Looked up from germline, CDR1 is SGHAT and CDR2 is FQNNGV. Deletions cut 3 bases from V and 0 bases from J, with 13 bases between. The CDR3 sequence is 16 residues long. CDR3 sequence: CASSFRQATSTDTQYF. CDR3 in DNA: TGTGCCAGCAGCTTTCGACAGGCCACTAGCACAGATACGCAGTATTTT.

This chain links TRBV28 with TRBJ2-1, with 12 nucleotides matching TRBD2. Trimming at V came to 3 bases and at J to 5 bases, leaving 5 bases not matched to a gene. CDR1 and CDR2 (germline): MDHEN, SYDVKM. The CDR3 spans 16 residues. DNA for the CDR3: TGTGCCAGCAGTTTCGATAGACTAGCGGGGGACAATGAGCAGTTCTTC. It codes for CASSFDRLAGDNEQFF.

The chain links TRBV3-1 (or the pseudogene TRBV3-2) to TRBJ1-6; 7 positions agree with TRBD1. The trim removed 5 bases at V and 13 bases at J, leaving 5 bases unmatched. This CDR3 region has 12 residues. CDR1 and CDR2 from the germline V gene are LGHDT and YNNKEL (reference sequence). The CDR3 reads CASSVEGAPLHF. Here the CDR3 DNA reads TGTGCCAGCAGCGTGGAGGGGGCGCCCCTCCACTTT.

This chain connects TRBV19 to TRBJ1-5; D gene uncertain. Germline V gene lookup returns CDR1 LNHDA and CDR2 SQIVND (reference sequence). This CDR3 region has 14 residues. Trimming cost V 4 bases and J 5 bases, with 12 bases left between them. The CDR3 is CASSTNGGDQPQHF. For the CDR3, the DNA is TGTGCCAGTAGTACAAATGGCGGGGATCAGCCCCAGCATTTT.

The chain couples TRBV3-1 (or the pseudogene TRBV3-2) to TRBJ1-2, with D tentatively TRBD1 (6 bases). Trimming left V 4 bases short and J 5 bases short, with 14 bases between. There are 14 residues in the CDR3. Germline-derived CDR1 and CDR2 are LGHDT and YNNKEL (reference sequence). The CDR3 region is CASSPASGAYGYTF. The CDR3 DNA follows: TGTGCCAGCAGCCCGGCATCAGGGGCATATGGCTACACCTTC.

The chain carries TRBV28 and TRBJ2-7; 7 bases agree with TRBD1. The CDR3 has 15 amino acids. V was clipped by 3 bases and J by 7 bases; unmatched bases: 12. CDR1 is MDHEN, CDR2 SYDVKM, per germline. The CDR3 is CASSFRGLRMYEQYF. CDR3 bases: TGTGCCAGCAGTTTTAGGGGGCTCCGAATGTATGAGCAGTACTTC.